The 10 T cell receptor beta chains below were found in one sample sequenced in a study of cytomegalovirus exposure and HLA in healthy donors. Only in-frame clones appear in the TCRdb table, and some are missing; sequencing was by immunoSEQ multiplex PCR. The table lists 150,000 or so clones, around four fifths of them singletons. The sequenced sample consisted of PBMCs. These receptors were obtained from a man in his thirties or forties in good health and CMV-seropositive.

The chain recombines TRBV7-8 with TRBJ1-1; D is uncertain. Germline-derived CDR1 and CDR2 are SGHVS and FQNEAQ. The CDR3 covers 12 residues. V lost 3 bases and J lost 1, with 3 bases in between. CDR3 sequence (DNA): TGTGCCAGCAGCTTCCAGAACACTGAAGCTTTCTTT. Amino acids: CASSFQNTEAFF.

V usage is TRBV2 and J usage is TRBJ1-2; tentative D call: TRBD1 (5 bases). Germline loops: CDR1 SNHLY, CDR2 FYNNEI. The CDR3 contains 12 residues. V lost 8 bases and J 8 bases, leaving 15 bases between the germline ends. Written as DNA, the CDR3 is TGTGCCAGCGGGTGGGACTGGGCAGGCTACACCTTC. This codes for CASGWDWAGYTF.

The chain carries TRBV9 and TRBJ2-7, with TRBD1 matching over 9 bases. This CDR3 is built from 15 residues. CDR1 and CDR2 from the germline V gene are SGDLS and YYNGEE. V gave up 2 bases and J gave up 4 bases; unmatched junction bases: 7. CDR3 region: CASSVAGQGIYEQYF. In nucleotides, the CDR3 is TGTGCCAGCAGCGTCGCCGGACAGGGGATTTACGAGCAGTACTTC.

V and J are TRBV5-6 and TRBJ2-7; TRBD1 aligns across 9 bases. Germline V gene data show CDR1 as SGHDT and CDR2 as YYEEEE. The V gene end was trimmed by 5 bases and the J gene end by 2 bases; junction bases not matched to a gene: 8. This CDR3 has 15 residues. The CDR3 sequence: CASSRWDREPYEQYF. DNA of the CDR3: TGTGCCAGCAGTCGCTGGGACAGGGAACCCTACGAGCAGTACTTC.

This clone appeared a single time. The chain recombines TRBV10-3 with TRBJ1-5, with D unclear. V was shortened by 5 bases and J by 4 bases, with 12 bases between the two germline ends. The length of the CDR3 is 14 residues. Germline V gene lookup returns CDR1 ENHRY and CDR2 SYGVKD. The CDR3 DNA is TGTGCCATCAGTCAGAGCGGATTGAATCAGCCCCAGCATTTT. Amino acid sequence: CAISQSGLNQPQHF.

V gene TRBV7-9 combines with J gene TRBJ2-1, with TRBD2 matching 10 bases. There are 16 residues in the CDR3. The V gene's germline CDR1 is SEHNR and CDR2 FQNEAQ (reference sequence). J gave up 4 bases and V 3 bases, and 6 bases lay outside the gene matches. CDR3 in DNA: TGTGCCAGCAGCTTCCCCGAGCGGGGGGGATACAATGAGCAGTTCTTC. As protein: CASSFPERGGYNEQFF.

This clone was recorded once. The CDR3 DNA sequence: TGTGCCAGCAGCAAACCACCGGGGGGTTATAATTCACCCCTCCACTTT. Its protein product is CASSKPPGGYNSPLHF. The gene calls are TRBV21-1 and TRBJ1-6. TRBV21-1 is recorded as a pseudogene. CDR3 length: 16 amino acids.

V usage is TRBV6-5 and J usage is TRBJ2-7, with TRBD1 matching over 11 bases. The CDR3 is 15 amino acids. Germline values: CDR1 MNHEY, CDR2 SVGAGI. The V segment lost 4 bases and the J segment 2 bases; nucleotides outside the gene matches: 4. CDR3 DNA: TGTGCCAGCAGTTCCCCGGGACAGGGGGCCTACGAGCAGTACTTC. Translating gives CASSSPGQGAYEQYF.

CDR3 DNA sequence: TGTGCCATCAGTGAGGATAGGGAGGTAAACACTGAAGCTTTCTTT. It yields the protein CAISEDREVNTEAFF. This chain joins TRBV10-3 and TRBJ1-1; no clear D gene. The V end lost 2 bases, the J end lost 2 bases, and 12 bases lay between the germline ends. Germline lookup yields CDR1 ENHRY and CDR2 SYGVKD. This CDR3 has 15 amino acids.

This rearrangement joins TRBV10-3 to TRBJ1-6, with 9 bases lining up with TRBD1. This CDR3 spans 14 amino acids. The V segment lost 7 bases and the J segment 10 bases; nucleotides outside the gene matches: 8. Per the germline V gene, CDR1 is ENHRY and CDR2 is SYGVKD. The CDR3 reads CAINPDRGESPLHF. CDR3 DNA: TGTGCCATCAACCCGGACAGGGGCGAATCACCCCTCCACTTT.